The sequence of this T cell receptor beta chain was determined in a study of identical twins. CDR1 and CDR2 from the germline V gene are DFQATT and SNEGSKA (reference sequence). This CDR3 region has 15 residues. With 0 bases removed from V and 2 bases from J, the gap between germline ends came to 11 bases. Each cDNA held unique molecular identifiers, and template switching gave it a universal primer site. TCRdb called the 5' RACE reads again in MiXCR, with one record for every CDR3 protein. The sample yields fewer than 550,000 distinct CDR3 sequences, roughly an eighth seen once. These data were also reused for a study on yellow fever vaccine responses in identical twins.

The clonotype originates from a young woman in good health. The chain is built from TRBV20-1 and TRBJ1-5, with D perhaps matching TRBD1 (5 bases). Sequenced material: CD4+ T cells sorted from blood. CDR3 protein: CSARDPFRGNQPQHF. In DNA, the CDR3 is TGCAGTGCTAGAGATCCCTTCAGGGGCAATCAGCCCCAGCATTTT.